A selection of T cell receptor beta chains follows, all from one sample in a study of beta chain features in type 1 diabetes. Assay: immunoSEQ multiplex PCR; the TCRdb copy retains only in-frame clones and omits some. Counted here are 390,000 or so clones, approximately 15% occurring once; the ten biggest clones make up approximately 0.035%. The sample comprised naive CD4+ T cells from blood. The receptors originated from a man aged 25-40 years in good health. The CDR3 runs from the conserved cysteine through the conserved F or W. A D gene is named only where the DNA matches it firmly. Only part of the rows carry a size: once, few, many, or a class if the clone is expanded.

CDR3: CASSLITLLDEQYF
DNA: TGTGCCAGCAGCTTGATAACCCTTCTCGACGAGCAGTACTTC
J: TRBJ2-7
D: NA
size: NA
V: TRBV5-6

CDR3: CASSTLGGGTGELFF
DNA: TGTGCCAGCAGCACATTGGGAGGGGGTACCGGGGAGCTGTTTTTT
J: TRBJ2-2
D: NA
size: few
V: TRBV9

CDR3: CASSLGPGQKNIQYF
DNA: TGTGCCAGCAGCTTAGGGCCGGGACAAAAAAACATTCAGTACTTC
J: TRBJ2-4
D: NA
size: few
V: TRBV27

CDR3: CASSLSSLPGRETQYF
DNA: TGTGCCAGCAGTTTATCATCCCTCCCAGGGCGGGAGACCCAGTACTTC
J: TRBJ2-5
D: NA
size: NA
V: TRBV28

CDR3: CASSITVLTTSGANVLTF
DNA: TGTGCCAGTAGTATAACAGTGTTGACGACCTCTGGGGCCAACGTCCTGACTTTC
J: TRBJ2-6
D: NA
size: NA
V: TRBV19

CDR3: CASSPGTTSQETQYF
DNA: TGCGCCAGCAGCCCGGGTACCACGAGCCAAGAGACCCAGTACTTC
J: TRBJ2-5
D: NA
size: NA
V: TRBV4-3

CDR3: CASSERQGGVLAYNEQFF
DNA: TGTGCCAGCAGTGAAAGGCAGGGCGGGGTCCTAGCCTACAATGAGCAGTTCTTC
J: TRBJ2-1
D: NA
size: NA
V: TRBV2

CDR3: CAWREPRGNFYGYTF
DNA: TGTGCCTGGAGGGAGCCACGGGGGAACTTCTATGGCTACACCTTC
J: TRBJ1-2
D: NA
size: few
V: TRBV30

CDR3: CASSYTGSGANVLTF
DNA: TGTGCCAGCAGCTATACAGGGAGTGGGGCCAACGTCCTGACTTTC
J: TRBJ2-6
D: NA
size: NA
V: TRBV7-6

CDR3: CASSVGGTGSREKLFF
DNA: TGTGCCAGCAGTGTCGGTGGGACAGGATCGAGGGAAAAACTGTTTTTT
J: TRBJ1-4
D: TRBD1
size: NA
V: TRBV25-1

CDR3: CASTFGTGNYNEQFF
DNA: TGTGCCAGCACCTTTGGAACAGGCAACTACAATGAGCAGTTCTTC
J: TRBJ2-1
D: NA
size: NA
V: TRBV11-2

CDR3: CASRREGGEQYF
DNA: TGTGCCAGCAGACGAGAGGGGGGCGAGCAGTACTTC
J: TRBJ2-7
D: NA
size: NA
V: TRBV2

CDR3: CASSLEGRQGTQYF
DNA: TGCGCCAGCAGCTTGGAGGGACGGCAGGGGACCCAGTACTTC
J: TRBJ2-5
D: NA
size: few
V: TRBV5-1

CDR3: CASSLKPEGRNIQYF
DNA: TGCGCCAGCAGCTTGAAACCAGAAGGACGGAACATTCAGTACTTC
J: TRBJ2-4
D: NA
size: NA
V: TRBV5-1

CDR3: CASRDRVNTEAFF
DNA: TGTGCCAGCAGAGACAGGGTGAACACTGAAGCTTTCTTT
J: TRBJ1-1
D: TRBD1
size: NA
V: TRBV6-5

CDR3: CASRDLNYGYTF
DNA: TGTGCCAGCAGGGACCTTAACTATGGCTACACCTTC
J: TRBJ1-2
D: NA
size: NA
V: TRBV2

CDR3: CSASAGDEQFF
DNA: TGCAGTGCTAGTGCAGGGGACGAGCAGTTCTTC
J: TRBJ2-1
D: NA
size: few
V: TRBV20-1

CDR3: CASSVDPIGQLQETQYF
DNA: TGTGCCAGCAGCGTAGACCCAATTGGGCAGCTCCAAGAGACCCAGTACTTC
J: TRBJ2-5
D: NA
size: few
V: TRBV9

CDR3: CASSPGHSNQPQHF
DNA: TGTGCCAGTAGTCCGGGACACAGCAATCAGCCCCAGCATTTT
J: TRBJ1-5
D: NA
size: few
V: TRBV19

CDR3: CASSPGLAGTQETQYF
DNA: TGTGCCAGCTCACCAGGGCTAGCGGGAACCCAAGAGACCCAGTACTTC
J: TRBJ2-5
D: TRBD2
size: few
V: TRBV18

CDR3: CASSRQGGYEQYF
DNA: TGTGCCAGCAGCCGACAGGGTGGTTACGAGCAGTACTTC
J: TRBJ2-7
D: TRBD1
size: NA
V: TRBV7-9

CDR3: CASKDAEQYF
DNA: TGTGCCAGCAAAGACGCCGAGCAGTACTTC
J: TRBJ2-7
D: NA
size: few
V: TRBV2

CDR3: CASSKEGQGNQPQHF
DNA: TGTGCCAGCAGCAAGGAAGGACAGGGGAATCAGCCCCAGCATTTT
J: TRBJ1-5
D: TRBD1
size: NA
V: TRBV9

CDR3: CASSVSGQGREKLFF
DNA: TGTGCCAGCAGCGTATCGGGACAGGGGCGCGAAAAACTGTTTTTT
J: TRBJ1-4
D: TRBD1
size: NA
V: TRBV9

CDR3: CASSLAGNTEAFF
DNA: TGCGCCAGCAGCTTGGCGGGGAACACTGAAGCTTTCTTT
J: TRBJ1-1
D: NA
size: NA
V: TRBV5-1

CDR3: CASSLDRGDTQYF
DNA: TGCGCCAGCAGCTTGGACAGGGGAGATACGCAGTATTTT
J: TRBJ2-3
D: TRBD1
size: few
V: TRBV5-1

CDR3: CASSFTSIYEQFF
DNA: TGTGCCAGCAGCTTCACTAGTATCTATGAGCAGTTCTTC
J: TRBJ2-1
D: NA
size: NA
V: TRBV7-9

CDR3: CSVARGAGGMVEQFF
DNA: TGCAGCGTTGCCCGCGGGGCGGGGGGGATGGTGGAGCAGTTCTTC
J: TRBJ2-1
D: TRBD2
size: NA
V: TRBV29-1

CDR3: CSVTLGGYNEQFF
DNA: TGCAGCGTCACCCTCGGGGGTTACAATGAGCAGTTCTTC
J: TRBJ2-1
D: NA
size: few
V: TRBV29-1

CDR3: CASSFRTGEGSPLHF
DNA: TGTGCCAGCAGCTTTCGGACAGGGGAAGGCTCACCCCTCCACTTT
J: TRBJ1-6
D: TRBD1
size: NA
V: TRBV7-2

CDR3: CASSWGQGAYEQYF
DNA: TGTGCCAGTAGTTGGGGACAGGGGGCCTACGAGCAGTACTTC
J: TRBJ2-7
D: TRBD1
size: few
V: TRBV19

CDR3: CASSLSRAPDTQYF
DNA: TGTGCCAGCAGCTTAAGTAGAGCCCCAGATACGCAGTATTTT
J: TRBJ2-3
D: NA
size: NA
V: TRBV7-2

CDR3: CSGYRGVTTEAFF
DNA: TGCAGCGGTTACAGGGGGGTAACCACTGAAGCTTTCTTT
J: TRBJ1-1
D: TRBD1
size: few
V: TRBV29-1